Presented here are 20 T cell receptor beta chains from one specimen sequenced in a study of CD8 T cells in ankylosing spondylitis. In TCRdb, the 5' RACE reads were re-called with MiXCR into one record per CDR3 protein. The sample consists of more than 30,000 distinct CDR3 sequences, around an eighth of them appearing once. The sequencing input was synovial fluid, either unsorted or a sorted T cell fraction (not recorded which). Every receptor here comes from a male donor with ankylosing spondylitis.

The sample holds many counts of this clonotype. V is TRBV7-2 and J is TRBJ2-1; D gene ambiguous. V was clipped by 2 bases and J by 8 bases, with 13 bases between them. The CDR3 length is 14 residues. Per the germline V gene, CDR1 is SGHTA and CDR2 is FQGNSA. This chain's CDR3 is CASSLYARLDEQFF. Written as DNA, the CDR3 is TGTGCCAGCAGCTTATACGCACGCTTGGATGAGCAGTTCTTC.

This clonotype was counted ten times or more. The V gene is TRBV9, the J gene TRBJ1-1; D not resolved. The CDR3 contains 13 residues. Germline CDR1 is SGDLS and CDR2 is YYNGEE. The V gene lost 4 bases and the J gene lost 4 bases, with 11 bases spanning the gap. CDR3 coding DNA: TGTGCCAGCAGCCACGCAATACGCACTGAAGCTTTCTTT. It yields the protein CASSHAIRTEAFF.

This clonotype was seen many times. The rearrangement joins TRBV4-2 to TRBJ2-7; possible D gene TRBD2, 5 bases. This CDR3 contains 14 residues. The ends were cut back, 4 bases at V and 1 base at J, with 11 bases in the middle. CDR1 is LGHNA and CDR2 is YNFKEQ in the germline V gene. The CDR3 loop is CASSPFRGSYEQYF. The CDR3 DNA follows: TGTGCCAGCAGCCCCTTTCGGGGATCCTACGAGCAGTACTTC.

The V and J genes are TRBV11-2 and TRBJ2-3; 8 bases align to TRBD2. The length of the CDR3 is 15 residues. Trimming at V came to 7 bases and at J to 2 bases, leaving 8 bases not matched to a gene. CDR1 is SGHAT and CDR2 is FQNNGV in the germline V gene. CDR3 DNA sequence: TGTGCCAGCAAGGTACTAGCGGCCCTCACAGATACGCAGTATTTT. Its protein is CASKVLAALTDTQYF.

This sequence joins TRBV20-1 and TRBJ2-4; D is uncertain. Germline CDR1 is DFQATT and CDR2 is SNEGSKA (reference sequence). The germline V and J ends were trimmed by 0 bases and 10 bases, with 7 bases remaining between them. The CDR3 is 11 amino acids. As DNA, the CDR3 is TGCAGTGCTAGAGATCGAAAGATTCAGTACTTC. It is translated as CSARDRKIQYF.

This clonotype has a handful of counts. The V call is TRBV6-1, the J call TRBJ2-1; 10 bases line up with TRBD2. There are 16 residues in the CDR3. The V and J ends lost 5 bases and 7 bases, in that order; junction bases with no gene match: 11. CDR1 and CDR2 (germline): MNHNS, SASEGT. The CDR3 sequence: CASSTLAGGLRNEQFF. Here the CDR3 DNA reads TGTGCCAGCAGTACCTTAGCGGGAGGCCTTAGGAATGAGCAGTTCTTC.

This clonotype came up a few times. The chain joins TRBV4-3 to TRBJ2-1, with 7 nucleotides matching TRBD2. Germline V gene data show CDR1 as LGHNA and CDR2 as YSLEER. The junction had 7 bases not matched to a gene; V was cut back by 0 bases and J by 5 bases. The CDR3 extends over 16 amino acids. DNA for the CDR3: TGCGCCAGCAGCCAAGATACGGTGGCGGGGGACAATGAGCAGTTCTTC. Translating it yields CASSQDTVAGDNEQFF.

The CDR3 sequence: CASSVDDGGFEQFF. The CDR3, as DNA: TGTGCCAGCAGCGTAGATGACGGGGGCTTTGAGCAGTTCTTC. This chain links TRBV9 with TRBJ2-1, with D perhaps matching TRBD1 or TRBD2 (6 bases each). Germline-derived CDR1 and CDR2 are SGDLS and YYNGEE. The V end was cut by 0 bases, the J end by 9 bases, with 13 bases between. The CDR3 has 14 amino acids.

The chain links TRBV24-1 to TRBJ1-2; 8 bases match TRBD1. The CDR3 is made up of 13 amino acids. Germline CDR1 KGHDR, CDR2 SFDVKD. V lost 7 bases to trimming and J lost 7 bases; unmatched junction nucleotides: 7. In nucleotides, the CDR3 is TGTGCCACCAGCTTACGGACAGGGACTGGCTACACCTTC. It yields the protein CATSLRTGTGYTF.

V and J are TRBV28 and TRBJ2-7; no clear D gene. Germline values: CDR1 MDHEN, CDR2 SYDVKM. The CDR3 consists of 13 residues. Trimming pared 3 bases from V and 5 bases from J, leaving 11 bases between. CDR3 DNA: TGTGCCAGCAGTTTGTCGGGTCGGAACGAGCAGTACTTC. This gives the protein CASSLSGRNEQYF. Drawing the rest from reference TRBV28 and TRBJ2-7, the complete variable domain is DVKVTQSSRYLVKRTGEKVFLECVQDMDHENMFWYRQDPGLGLRLIYFSYDVKMKEKGDIPEGYSVSREKKERFSLILESASTNQTSMYLCASSLSGRNEQYFGPGTRLTVT.

The chain joins TRBV28 to TRBJ2-2; the D call may be TRBD1 or TRBD2 (5 bases each). The CDR3 totals 15 residues. Germline lookup yields CDR1 MDHEN and CDR2 SYDVKM. V lost 3 bases, J lost 6 bases, and 14 bases lay in between. The CDR3 DNA follows: TGTGCCAGCAGTTTTAACCTGGGGGTCCCCGGGGAGCTGTTTTTT. This encodes CASSFNLGVPGELFF.

V and J are TRBV7-9 and TRBJ2-7; D is perhaps TRBD2 (6 bases). Deletions cut 5 bases from V and 11 bases from J, with 19 bases between. The CDR3 is 13 residues long. Germline V gene data show CDR1 as SEHNR and CDR2 as FQNEAQ (reference sequence). The CDR3 reads CASSTPRGREEYF. CDR3 nucleotides: TGTGCCAGCAGCACCCCACGAGGCAGGGAGGAGTACTTC.

This clonotype was seen a few times. The V and J genes are TRBV7-9 and TRBJ1-6; tentative D call: TRBD1 (6 bases). V was shortened by 4 bases and J by 8 bases, with 15 bases between the two germline ends. Germline CDR1 SEHNR, CDR2 FQNEAQ (reference sequence). The CDR3 runs 15 residues. The chain's CDR3 is CASSSTQAGDSPLHF. In DNA, the CDR3 is TGTGCCAGCAGCTCAACCCAAGCAGGGGATTCACCCCTCCACTTT.

V usage is TRBV7-2 and J usage is TRBJ2-1; D is undetermined. The CDR3 runs 16 residues. Trimming shortened V by 2 bases and J by 0 bases, and 11 bases separated the two germline ends. The germline gives CDR1 SGHTA, CDR2 FQGNSA. CDR3 sequence (DNA): TGTGCCAGCAGCTTAACGCGCCCGAGCTCCTACAATGAGCAGTTCTTC. Its translation is CASSLTRPSSYNEQFF.

This chain uses TRBV29-1 with TRBJ2-1; 7 bases agree with TRBD2. V dropped 1 base and J dropped 5; count of bases not matched to a gene: 8. The CDR3 extends over 15 amino acids. Germline V lookup: CDR1 SQVTM, CDR2 ANQGSEA. Here the CDR3 DNA reads TGCAGCGTTGAAGGCGTAGGTCTAGCGGACAATGAGCAGTTCTTC. This encodes CSVEGVGLADNEQFF.

V gene TRBV10-3 combines with J gene TRBJ2-1, with D possibly being TRBD1 (6 bases). Germline V lookup: CDR1 ENHRY, CDR2 SYGVKD. V was clipped by 5 bases and J by 0 bases, with 11 bases between them. This CDR3 is built from 15 residues. The CDR3 sequence: CAISPGQSSYNEQFF. In nucleotides, the CDR3 is TGTGCCATCAGTCCAGGACAGAGCTCCTACAATGAGCAGTTCTTC.

Notes on this clonotype: At one end the junction does not follow the germline gene, possibly because of a read error. The J gene is TRBJ2-7, the V gene TRBV7-7, with TRBD1 matching 7 bases. This CDR3 has 17 amino acids. Germline CDR1 is SSHAT and CDR2 is FNYEAQ (reference sequence). CDR3 sequence (DNA): TGTGCTAGCAGCTTCGACCCGATCGGGACAGTCTCCTACGAGCAGTACTTC. Residues: CASSFDPIGTVSYEQYF.

At least ten counts were recorded for this clonotype. The rearrangement uses TRBV6-1 and TRBJ2-1; 7 nucleotides line up with TRBD2. Per germline, CDR1 MNHNS and CDR2 SASEGT. The CDR3 is 17 residues long. V gave up 6 bases and J gave up 2 bases; unmatched junction bases: 13. Here the CDR3 reads CASSPIFRGDPYNEQFF. The CDR3 nucleotides read TGTGCCAGCAGCCCAATTTTCCGGGGGGACCCCTACAATGAGCAGTTCTTC.

The chain has TRBV4-2 and TRBJ2-7; D call uncertain. Germline loops: CDR1 LGHNA, CDR2 YNFKEQ. The V and J ends lost 4 bases and 0 bases respectively, with 10 bases between them. CDR3 length: 14 residues. The DNA for the CDR3 is TGTGCCAGCAGCCCATCCAGGACCTCCTACGAGCAGTACTTC. Its protein product is CASSPSRTSYEQYF.

The chain carries TRBV7-8 and TRBJ1-2, with D unresolved. This CDR3 contains 13 residues. Germline CDR1 SGHVS, CDR2 FQNEAQ. The V end was cut by 6 bases, the J end by 2 bases, with 10 bases between. The CDR3 bases are TGTGCCAGCAGTTCCCACGCCAACTATGGCTACACCTTC. Translation: CASSSHANYGYTF.